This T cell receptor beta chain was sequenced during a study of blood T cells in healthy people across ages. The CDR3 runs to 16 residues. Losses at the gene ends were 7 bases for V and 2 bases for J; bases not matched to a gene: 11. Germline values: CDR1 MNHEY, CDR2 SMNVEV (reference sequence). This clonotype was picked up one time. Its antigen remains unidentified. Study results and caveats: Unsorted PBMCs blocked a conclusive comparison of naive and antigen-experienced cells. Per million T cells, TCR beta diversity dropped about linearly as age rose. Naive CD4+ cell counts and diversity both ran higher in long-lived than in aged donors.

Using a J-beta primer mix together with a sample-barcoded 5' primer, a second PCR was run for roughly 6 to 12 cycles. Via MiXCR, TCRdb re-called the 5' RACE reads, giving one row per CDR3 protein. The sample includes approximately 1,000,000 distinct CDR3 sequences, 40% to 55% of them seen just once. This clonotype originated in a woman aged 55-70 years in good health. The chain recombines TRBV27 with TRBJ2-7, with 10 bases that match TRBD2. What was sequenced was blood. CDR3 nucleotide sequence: TGTGCCAGCATAGGTGTGGGAACTAGCGGGACCTACGAGCAGTACTTC. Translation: CASIGVGTSGTYEQYF.